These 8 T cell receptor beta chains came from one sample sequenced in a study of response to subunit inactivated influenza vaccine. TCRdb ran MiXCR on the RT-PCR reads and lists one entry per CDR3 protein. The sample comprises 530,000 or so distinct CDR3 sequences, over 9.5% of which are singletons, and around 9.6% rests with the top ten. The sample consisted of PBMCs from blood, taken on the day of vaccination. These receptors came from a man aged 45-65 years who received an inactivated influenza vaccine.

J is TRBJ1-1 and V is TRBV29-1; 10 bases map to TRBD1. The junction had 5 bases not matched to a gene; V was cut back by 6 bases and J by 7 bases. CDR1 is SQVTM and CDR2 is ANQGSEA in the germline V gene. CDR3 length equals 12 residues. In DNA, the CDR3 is TGCAGCGTCGCCGGGACAGGGGTTGAAGCTTTCTTT. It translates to CSVAGTGVEAFF.

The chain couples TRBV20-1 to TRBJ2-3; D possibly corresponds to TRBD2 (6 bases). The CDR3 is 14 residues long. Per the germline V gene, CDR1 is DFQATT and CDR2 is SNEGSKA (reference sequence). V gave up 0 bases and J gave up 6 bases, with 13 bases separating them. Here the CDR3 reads CSARDWGVRDTQYF. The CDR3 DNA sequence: TGCAGTGCTAGAGATTGGGGGGTTCGGGATACGCAGTATTTT.

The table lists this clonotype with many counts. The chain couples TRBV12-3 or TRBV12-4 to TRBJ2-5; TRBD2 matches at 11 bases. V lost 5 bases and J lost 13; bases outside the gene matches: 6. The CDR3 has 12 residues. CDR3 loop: CASSKGLAVSYF. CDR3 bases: TGTGCCAGCAGTAAGGGACTAGCGGTTTCGTACTTC.

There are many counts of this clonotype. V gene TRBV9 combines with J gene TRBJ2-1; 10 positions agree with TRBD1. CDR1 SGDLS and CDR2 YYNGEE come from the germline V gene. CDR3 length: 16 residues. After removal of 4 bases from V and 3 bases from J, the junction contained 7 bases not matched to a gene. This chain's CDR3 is CASSTRGDRGYNEQFF. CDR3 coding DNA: TGTGCCAGCAGCACTCGGGGGGACAGGGGCTACAATGAGCAGTTCTTC.

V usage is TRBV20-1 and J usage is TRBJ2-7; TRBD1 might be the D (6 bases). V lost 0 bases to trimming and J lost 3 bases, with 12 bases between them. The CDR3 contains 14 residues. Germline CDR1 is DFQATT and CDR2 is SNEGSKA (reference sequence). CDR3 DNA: TGCAGTGCTAGAGATGGGCAGGGGCTCTACGAGCAGTACTTC. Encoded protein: CSARDGQGLYEQYF.

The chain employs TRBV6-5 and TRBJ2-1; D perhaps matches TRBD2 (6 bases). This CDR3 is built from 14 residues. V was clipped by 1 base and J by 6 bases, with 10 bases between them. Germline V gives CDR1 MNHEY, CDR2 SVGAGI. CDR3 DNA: TGTGCCAGCAGTTACTTGGGACTGATCAATGAGCAGTTCTTC. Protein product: CASSYLGLINEQFF.

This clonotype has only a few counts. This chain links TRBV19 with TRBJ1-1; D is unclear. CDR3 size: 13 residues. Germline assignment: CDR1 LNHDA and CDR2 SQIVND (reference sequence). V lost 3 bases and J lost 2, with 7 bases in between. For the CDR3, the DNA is TGTGCCAGTAGTATCGGGAGCAACACTGAAGCTTTCTTT. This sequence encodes CASSIGSNTEAFF.

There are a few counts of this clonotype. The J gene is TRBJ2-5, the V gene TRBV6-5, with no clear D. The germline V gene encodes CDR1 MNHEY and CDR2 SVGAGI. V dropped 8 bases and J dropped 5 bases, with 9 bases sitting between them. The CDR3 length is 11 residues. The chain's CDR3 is CASGIGETQYF. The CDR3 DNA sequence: TGTGCCAGCGGGATTGGGGAGACCCAGTACTTC.